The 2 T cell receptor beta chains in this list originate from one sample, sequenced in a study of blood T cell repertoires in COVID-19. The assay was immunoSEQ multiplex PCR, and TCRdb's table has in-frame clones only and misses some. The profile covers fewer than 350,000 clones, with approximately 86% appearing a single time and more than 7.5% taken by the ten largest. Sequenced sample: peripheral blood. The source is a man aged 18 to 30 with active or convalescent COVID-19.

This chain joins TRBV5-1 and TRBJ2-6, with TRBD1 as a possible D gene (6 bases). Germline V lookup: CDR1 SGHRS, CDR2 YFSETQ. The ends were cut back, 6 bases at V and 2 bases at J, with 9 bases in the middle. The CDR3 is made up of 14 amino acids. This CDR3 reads CASTGDPGANVLTF. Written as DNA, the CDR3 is TGCGCCAGCACAGGGGATCCTGGGGCCAACGTCCTGACTTTC.

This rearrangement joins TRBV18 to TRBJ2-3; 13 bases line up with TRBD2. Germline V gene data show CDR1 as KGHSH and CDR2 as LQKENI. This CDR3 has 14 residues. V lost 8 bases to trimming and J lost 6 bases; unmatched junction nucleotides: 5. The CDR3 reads CASLGLAGADTQYF. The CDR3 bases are TGTGCCAGCCTCGGACTAGCGGGGGCGGATACGCAGTATTTT.